Presented here are 16 T cell receptor beta chains from one specimen sequenced in a study of CXCR4 blockade with PD-1 therapy in pancreatic cancer. Produced via immunoSEQ multiplex PCR; TCRdb's table is partial and in-frame only. Among around 15,000 clones listed, 72% were seen once. Sample: tumor tissue. The receptors derive from a human donor with pancreatic ductal adenocarcinoma.

The chain recombines TRBV29-1 with TRBJ2-3; the match to TRBD2 covers 7 bases. Germline V gene lookup returns CDR1 SQVTM and CDR2 ANQGSEA. CDR3 length: 13 residues. The CDR3 reads CSASGGSSDTQYF. The CDR3 coding sequence is TGCAGTGCTAGCGGCGGGAGCTCAGATACGCAGTATTTT.

The J gene is TRBJ1-2, the V gene TRBV19; 8 nucleotides agree with TRBD1. V was clipped by 7 bases and J by 3 bases; unmatched bases: 7. The CDR3 has 14 amino acids. The germline gives CDR1 LNHDA, CDR2 SQIVND (reference sequence). CDR3: CASTTGGGYYGYTF. CDR3 coding DNA: TGTGCCAGTACCACAGGGGGGGGCTACTATGGCTACACCTTC.

The rearrangement uses TRBV28 and TRBJ2-1; D is unclear. Germline V CDR1 and CDR2: MDHEN, SYDVKM. Trimming removed 3 bases at V and 5 bases at J, with 5 bases between. This CDR3 has 12 residues. CDR3 nucleotides: TGTGCCAGCAGTTTTTTAAACAATGAGCAGTTCTTC. Encoded protein: CASSFLNNEQFF.

This rearrangement joins TRBV9 to TRBJ2-2; TRBD2 matches 7 bases. The CDR3 is 15 amino acids. V gave up 0 bases and J gave up 6 bases; unmatched junction bases: 5. CDR1 and CDR2 from the germline V gene are SGDLS and YYNGEE. CDR3 sequence: CASSVEAAGPGELFF. The CDR3 nucleotides read TGTGCCAGCAGCGTAGAGGCAGCGGGGCCCGGGGAGCTGTTTTTT. Complete variable domain (other parts from reference TRBV9 and TRBJ2-2): DSGVTQTPKHLITATGQRVTLRCSPRSGDLSVYWYQQSLDQGLQFLIQYYNGEERAKGNILERFSAQQFPDLHSELNLSSLELGDSALYFCASSVEAAGPGELFFGEGSRLTVL.

The rearrangement links TRBV28 to TRBJ2-1, with D perhaps matching TRBD2 (6 bases). CDR1 is MDHEN, CDR2 SYDVKM, per germline. This CDR3 region has 15 residues. V lost 1 base to trimming and J lost 8 bases, with 15 bases between them. The CDR3 DNA reads TGTGCCAGCAGTTTATTTGCCCAGGGACTTGATGAGCAGTTCTTC. Encoded protein: CASSLFAQGLDEQFF.

This clone was counted only a few times. The chain uses TRBV28 and TRBJ1-5; unclear D gene. Trimming took off 5 bases at V and 6 bases at J, with 20 bases between the two ends. This CDR3 is built from 16 residues. Germline V lookup: CDR1 MDHEN, CDR2 SYDVKM. Here the CDR3 reads CASSSVSRTPGQPQHF. CDR3 nucleotide sequence: TGTGCCAGCAGTAGCGTCTCCCGGACCCCAGGTCAGCCCCAGCATTTT.

DNA of the CDR3: TGCGCCAGCAGTGAGGAGGTATTCGGCACAGATACGCAGTATTTT. Translating gives CASSEEVFGTDTQYF. This chain joins TRBV10-2 and TRBJ2-3; D is unclear. This CDR3 has 15 amino acids. Trimming took off 2 bases at V and 1 base at J, with 10 bases between the two ends. Germline V gives CDR1 WSHSY, CDR2 SAAADI.

The V call is TRBV19, the J call TRBJ2-3; 15 bases line up with TRBD2. The CDR3 contains 20 residues. V was clipped by 1 base and J by 1 base; unmatched bases: 9. Per germline, CDR1 LNHDA and CDR2 SQIVND (reference sequence). CDR3 protein: CASSIGRTSGRAGGTDTQYF. CDR3 DNA: TGTGCCAGTAGTATAGGCCGGACTAGCGGGAGGGCCGGGGGCACAGATACGCAGTATTTT.

The chain couples TRBV6-8 to TRBJ2-1, with 10 bases that match TRBD2. The V gene end was trimmed by 7 bases and the J gene end by 6 bases; junction bases not matched to a gene: 6. The CDR3 extends over 14 amino acids. Per germline, CDR1 MNHGY and CDR2 SAAAGT. CDR3 bases: TGTGCCAGCAAGGCTAGCGGGAGTGGCAATGAGCAGTTCTTC. Protein product: CASKASGSGNEQFF.

The V and J genes are TRBV25-1 and TRBJ2-1; weak D call: TRBD1 (6 bases). The germline V gene encodes CDR1 MGHDK and CDR2 SYGVNS. The V end was cut by 4 bases, the J end by 2 bases, with 12 bases between. This CDR3 contains 15 residues. CDR3 sequence (DNA): TGTGCCAGCAGTGTCGGGACACTTCCCTACAATGAGCAGTTCTTC. Protein product: CASSVGTLPYNEQFF.

The chain has TRBV11-1 and TRBJ2-2; TRBD1 might be the D (6 bases). Germline V lookup: CDR1 SGHAT, CDR2 FQDESV (reference sequence). V was pared by 5 bases and J by 3 bases, with 13 bases between. The CDR3 is 15 amino acids. The CDR3 nucleotides read TGTGCCAGCAGCAGGGACATGAAGTACACCGGGGAGCTGTTTTTT. Translation gives CASSRDMKYTGELFF.

This chain uses TRBV10-3 with TRBJ2-7, with 10 bases identical to TRBD2. Germline lookup yields CDR1 ENHRY and CDR2 SYGVKD. Losses at the gene ends were 0 bases for V and 0 bases for J; bases not matched to a gene: 5. The CDR3 has 17 amino acids. Here the CDR3 DNA reads TGTGCCATCAGTGAGTCTAGCGGGAGGAGTTCCTCCTACGAGCAGTACTTC. Translating it yields CAISESSGRSSSYEQYF.

V gene TRBV19 combines with J gene TRBJ2-1; a weak D match, TRBD2 (6 bases). Germline V gene sequence: CDR1 LNHDA, CDR2 SQIVND (reference sequence). Trimming removed 3 bases from V and 7 bases from J, with 10 bases in between. CDR3 length equals 13 residues. As DNA, the CDR3 is TGTGCCAGTAGTATCTTGGAGGGAAATGAGCAGTTCTTC. Translated: CASSILEGNEQFF. The full variable domain, completed using reference TRBV19 and TRBJ2-1, is DGGITQSPKYLFRKEGQNVTLSCEQNLNHDAMYWYRQDPGQGLRLIYYSQIVNDFQKGDIAEGYSVSREKKESFPLTVTSAQKNPTAFYLCASSILEGNEQFFGPGTRLTVL.

This sequence joins TRBV19 and TRBJ1-2, with TRBD1 as a possible D gene (6 bases). V was cut by 6 bases and J by 6 bases, with 11 bases left in between. Germline lookup yields CDR1 LNHDA and CDR2 SQIVND (reference sequence). The length of the CDR3 is 12 residues. The CDR3 loop is CASRTGQNGYTF. As DNA, the CDR3 is TGTGCCAGTAGAACTGGACAGAATGGCTACACCTTC.

The CDR3: CASSRTRYNEQFF. CDR3 nucleotide sequence: TGTGCCAGCAGTCGGACCCGCTACAATGAGCAGTTCTTC. This chain joins TRBV28 and TRBJ2-1; D remains unclear. Trimming left V 5 bases short and J 3 bases short, with 8 bases between. Germline loops: CDR1 MDHEN, CDR2 SYDVKM. The length of the CDR3 is 13 residues. The full variable domain, rest sourced from reference TRBV28 and TRBJ2-1, is DVKVTQSSRYLVKRTGEKVFLECVQDMDHENMFWYRQDPGLGLRLIYFSYDVKMKEKGDIPEGYSVSREKKERFSLILESASTNQTSMYLCASSRTRYNEQFFGPGTRLTVL.

The chain employs TRBV9 and TRBJ2-1, with 10 positions matching TRBD2. The CDR3 contains 14 residues. CDR1 SGDLS and CDR2 YYNGEE come from the germline V gene. J gave up 6 bases and V 5 bases, and 5 bases lay outside the gene matches. CDR3 coding DNA: TGTGCCAGCAGTGTCGTAGCGGGAGGCAATGAGCAGTTCTTC. It is translated as CASSVVAGGNEQFF.